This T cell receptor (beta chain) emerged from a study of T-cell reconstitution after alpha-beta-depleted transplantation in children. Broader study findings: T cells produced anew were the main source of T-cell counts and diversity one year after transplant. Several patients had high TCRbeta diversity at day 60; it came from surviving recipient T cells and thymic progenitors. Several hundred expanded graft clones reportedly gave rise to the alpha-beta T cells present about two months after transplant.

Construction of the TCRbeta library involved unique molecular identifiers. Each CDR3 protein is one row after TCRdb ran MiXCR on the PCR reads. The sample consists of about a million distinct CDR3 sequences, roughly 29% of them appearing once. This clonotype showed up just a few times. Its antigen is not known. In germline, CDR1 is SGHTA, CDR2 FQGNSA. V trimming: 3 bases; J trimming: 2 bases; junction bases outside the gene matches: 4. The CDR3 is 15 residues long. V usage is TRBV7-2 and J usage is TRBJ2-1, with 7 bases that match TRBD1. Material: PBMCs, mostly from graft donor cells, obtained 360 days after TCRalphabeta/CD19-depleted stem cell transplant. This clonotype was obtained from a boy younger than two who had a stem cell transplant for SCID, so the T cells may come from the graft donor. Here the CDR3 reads CASSLRGQPYNEQFF. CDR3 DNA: TGTGCCAGCAGCTTGAGGGGGCAACCCTACAATGAGCAGTTCTTC.